This TCR beta chain stems from a study of T cells in localized non-small cell lung cancer. General observations from the study: Adjacent lung exhibited a median of about 50 among the 100 most abundant tumor clones. Heterogeneity remains possible, as sequencing covered one tumor region only. T cell clonality was highest in uninvolved adjacent lung, above tumor. Overall survival was longer when the density of T cells in the blood was higher.

The CDR3 spans 11 residues. The germline gives CDR1 MNHEY, CDR2 SMNVEV (reference sequence). The V end was cut by 11 bases, the J end by 6 bases, with 11 bases between. Assay used: immunoSEQ multiplex PCR; TCRdb lists only in-frame clones, some missing. The profile shows approximately 24,000 clones, 81% of them singletons. Worth noting for this clone: Its antigen is undetermined.

This specimen consisted of peripheral blood, obtained before any cancer treatment. The sequence derives from a man between 40 and 75 years old with stage III squamous cell lung carcinoma. This rearrangement joins TRBV27 to TRBJ2-1; D is perhaps TRBD1 or TRBD2 (5 bases each). Here the CDR3 reads CAVRDPNEQFF. The DNA of the CDR3 is TGTGCCGTTCGGGACCCCAATGAGCAGTTCTTC.